Following are 23 T cell receptor beta chains from one sample sequenced in a study of cytotoxic CD8 clonotypes in ibrutinib-treated CLL. Profiled with immunoSEQ multiplex PCR; TCRdb holds only in-frame clones, not every one. Of about 300,000 clones listed, 76% are singletons. The sequencing here drew on PBMCs, taken at disease progression, from a patient treated with ibrutinib. These TCRs come from a human donor with chronic lymphocytic leukemia.

The chain combines TRBV2 with TRBJ2-5; a weak D match, TRBD2 (7 bases). Germline-derived CDR1 and CDR2 are SNHLY and FYNNEI. Trimming pared 6 bases from V and 2 bases from J, leaving 16 bases between. The CDR3 has 15 amino acids. The CDR3 loop reads CASSQRGGQQETQYF. Written as DNA, the CDR3 is TGTGCCAGCAGCCAGAGGGGGGGACAACAAGAGACCCAGTACTTC.

The V call is TRBV7-9, the J call TRBJ2-2; D is uncertain. Germline CDR1 and CDR2: SEHNR and FQNEAQ (reference sequence). Trimming took 0 bases from V and 7 from J, leaving 3 bases between them. The CDR3 has 12 residues. The CDR3 reads CASSLAGGELFF. Written as DNA, the CDR3 is TGTGCCAGCAGCTTAGCTGGCGGGGAGCTGTTTTTT.

V gene TRBV5-1 combines with J gene TRBJ2-3; 15 nucleotides agree with TRBD2. V lost 1 base, J lost 2 bases, and 11 bases stayed unmatched. The CDR3 extends over 20 amino acids. Germline V CDR1 and CDR2: SGHRS, YFSETQ. In DNA form, the CDR3 reads TGCGCCAGCAGCTTGTTGATTGGGACTAGCGGGAGGTTTTCCACAGATACGCAGTATTTT. Translation: CASSLLIGTSGRFSTDTQYF. The complete variable domain, with remaining parts taken from reference TRBV5-1 and TRBJ2-3, reads KAGVTQTPRYLIKTRGQQVTLSCSPISGHRSVSWYQQTPGQGLQFLFEYFSETQRNKGNFPGRFSGRQFSNSRSEMNVSTLELGDSALYLCASSLLIGTSGRFSTDTQYFGPGTRLTVL.

This clone was observed a few times. The chain recombines TRBV6-5 with TRBJ1-4, with D tentatively TRBD1 (6 bases). The CDR3 is made up of 14 amino acids. Per germline, CDR1 MNHEY and CDR2 SVGAGI. Trimming took off 0 bases at V and 6 bases at J, with 8 bases between the two ends. CDR3 coding DNA: TGTGCCAGCAGTTACTCTCACAGGGATGAAAAACTGTTTTTT. The encoded protein is CASSYSHRDEKLFF.

This clone was counted between two and nine times. This rearrangement joins TRBV5-1 to TRBJ1-2; D is perhaps TRBD1 (6 bases). V lost 2 bases to trimming and J lost 4 bases, with 15 bases between them. The CDR3 consists of 15 residues. Germline CDR1 SGHRS, CDR2 YFSETQ. CDR3 residues: CASSFGTTGGYGYTF. For the CDR3, the DNA is TGCGCCAGCAGCTTCGGGACAACGGGGGGCTATGGCTACACCTTC.

The chain combines TRBV6-6 with TRBJ2-3, with D unresolved. The CDR3 sequence is 12 residues long. The V end was cut by 0 bases, the J end by 8 bases, with 6 bases between. Per germline, CDR1 MNHNY and CDR2 SVGAGI (reference sequence). CDR3 in amino acids: CASSYSTTTQYF. CDR3 nucleotide sequence: TGTGCCAGCAGTTACTCCACTACTACGCAGTATTTT.

The chain recombines TRBV6-5 with TRBJ2-7; 9 positions match TRBD1. Germline V CDR1 and CDR2: MNHEY, SVGAGI. Trimming at V came to 4 bases and at J to 2 bases, leaving 3 bases not matched to a gene. This CDR3 is 14 amino acids long. The chain's CDR3 is CASSSTGGTYEQYF. In DNA form, the CDR3 reads TGTGCCAGCAGTTCGACAGGGGGAACCTACGAGCAGTACTTC.

This rearrangement joins TRBV5-1 to TRBJ1-5, with 7 bases lining up with TRBD1. The germline gives CDR1 SGHRS, CDR2 YFSETQ. This CDR3 has 14 amino acids. Germline trimming cut 3 bases from V and 4 bases from J; bases unmatched to any gene: 4. CDR3: CASSSGQPNQPQHF. DNA for the CDR3: TGCGCCAGCAGCTCGGGACAGCCTAATCAGCCCCAGCATTTT.

The CDR3 region has the DNA TGTGCCAGTTCGGAACTACGGACAGGCAGGGTCGAGCAGTTCTTC. It yields the protein CASSELRTGRVEQFF. This chain connects TRBV4-2 to TRBJ2-1; 7 bases map to TRBD1. The junction had 18 bases not matched to a gene; V was cut back by 9 bases and J by 10 bases. CDR1 is LGHNA and CDR2 is YNFKEQ in the germline V gene. The CDR3 loop spans 15 amino acids.

The chain combines TRBV29-1 with TRBJ1-1, with 8 nucleotides matching TRBD1. The V segment lost 6 bases and the J segment 4 bases; nucleotides outside the gene matches: 4. CDR3 size: 12 residues. Germline values: CDR1 SQVTM, CDR2 ANQGSEA. CDR3 nucleotides: TGCAGCGTGAGACAGGGGAGCACTGAAGCTTTCTTT. This codes for CSVRQGSTEAFF.

This sequence joins TRBV19 and TRBJ2-2; possibly TRBD2 for D (6 bases). CDR3 size: 15 residues. Germline CDR1 LNHDA, CDR2 SQIVND (reference sequence). V lost 4 bases and J lost 6, with 15 bases in between. The DNA for the CDR3 is TGTGCCAGTAGTAATGGAGGGGTAAGTGCCGGGGAGCTGTTTTTT. Translating gives CASSNGGVSAGELFF.

The chain employs TRBV5-4 and TRBJ1-1; 7 nucleotides align to TRBD1. With 0 bases clipped from V and 5 bases from J, the junction kept 7 bases outside the gene matches. CDR3 length equals 15 residues. Looked up from germline, CDR1 is SGHNT and CDR2 is YYREEE (reference sequence). The CDR3 DNA is TGTGCCAGCAGCTTGGAGTTCAGGGGGGGGACTGAAGCTTTCTTT. Protein sequence: CASSLEFRGGTEAFF.

The chain links TRBV10-2 to TRBJ2-5; perhaps TRBD1 as D (6 bases). In germline, CDR1 is WSHSY, CDR2 SAAADI. V lost 5 bases to trimming and J lost 2 bases, with 15 bases between them. This CDR3 has 15 amino acids. The CDR3 DNA follows: TGCGCCAGCAGTTCGACAGGTGGACCACAAGAGACCCAGTACTTC. Its protein is CASSSTGGPQETQYF.

Only one count was recorded for this clone. The V gene is TRBV5-1, the J gene TRBJ2-3, with D unresolved. Per the germline V gene, CDR1 is SGHRS and CDR2 is YFSETQ. V was cut by 1 base and J by 3 bases, with 9 bases left in between. The length of the CDR3 is 14 residues. The CDR3 sequence is CASSLILATDTQYF. The CDR3 DNA follows: TGCGCCAGCAGCTTGATATTAGCAACAGATACGCAGTATTTT.

The chain has TRBV28 and TRBJ2-5; 8 bases align to TRBD2. This CDR3 has 16 amino acids. Germline V CDR1 and CDR2: MDHEN, SYDVKM. V shed 10 bases, J shed 4 bases, and the junction held 17 bases outside the gene matches. The DNA of the CDR3 is TGTGCCACCTCCCAAACCGGGGGGGTGTCCAGAGAGACCCAGTACTTC. It is translated as CATSQTGGVSRETQYF.

The chain couples TRBV29-1 to TRBJ1-1, with D perhaps matching TRBD1 (5 bases). V shed 3 bases and J shed 1 base, with 15 bases lying between them. CDR1 is SQVTM, CDR2 ANQGSEA, per germline. CDR3 length: 15 residues. CDR3 residues: CSVDGGAHPNTEAFF. The CDR3 DNA reads TGCAGCGTTGATGGAGGGGCACACCCGAACACTGAAGCTTTCTTT.

The CDR3 DNA follows: TGCGCCAGCAGCCAAGATGAGTGGGGGCCCCAGCATTTT. Amino acids: CASSQDEWGPQHF. V usage is TRBV4-3 and J usage is TRBJ1-5; D gene uncertain. The CDR3 sequence is 13 residues long. Trimming shortened V by 0 bases and J by 9 bases, and 9 bases separated the two germline ends. Germline V lookup: CDR1 LGHNA, CDR2 YSLEER.

The rearrangement joins TRBV5-1 to TRBJ2-2, with 7 bases aligning to TRBD1. V was pared by 2 bases and J by 6 bases, with 4 bases of the junction left unmatched. Germline values: CDR1 SGHRS, CDR2 YFSETQ. The CDR3 loop spans 14 amino acids. Here the CDR3 reads CASSFKGAPGELFF. CDR3 sequence (DNA): TGCGCCAGCAGCTTCAAGGGGGCGCCCGGGGAGCTGTTTTTT.

The gene calls are TRBV28 and TRBJ1-5; 8 bases match TRBD1. The CDR3 has 17 residues. The germline CDR1 and CDR2 sequences are MDHEN and SYDVKM. V lost 5 bases, J lost 3 bases, and 12 bases stayed unmatched. This CDR3 reads CASSKTGGGGNNQPQHF. The CDR3 bases are TGTGCCAGCAGTAAAACAGGGGGTGGGGGTAACAATCAGCCCCAGCATTTT. Together with reference TRBV28 and TRBJ1-5, the CDR3 gives the full variable domain: DVKVTQSSRYLVKRTGEKVFLECVQDMDHENMFWYRQDPGLGLRLIYFSYDVKMKEKGDIPEGYSVSREKKERFSLILESASTNQTSMYLCASSKTGGGGNNQPQHFGDGTRLSIL.

The chain combines TRBV29-1 with TRBJ2-3, with 7 bases that match TRBD2. With V trimmed by 4 bases and J by 3 bases, 10 bases remained unmatched. The CDR3 is 15 residues long. The V gene's germline CDR1 is SQVTM and CDR2 ANQGSEA. The chain's CDR3 is CSVAGGDRGTDTQYF. The CDR3 DNA follows: TGCAGCGTTGCGGGAGGAGATAGGGGAACAGATACGCAGTATTTT.

This sequence joins TRBV7-2 and TRBJ1-2; 9 positions agree with TRBD1. Germline loops: CDR1 SGHTA, CDR2 FQGNSA. Trimming took 5 bases from V and 0 from J; bases not matched to a gene: 7. The CDR3 extends over 16 amino acids. CDR3 sequence (DNA): TGTGCCAGCAGCCCCGGGACAGGGCACCCTAACTATGGCTACACCTTC. As protein: CASSPGTGHPNYGYTF.

The rearrangement links TRBV10-2 to TRBJ1-6; 9 nucleotides agree with TRBD1. CDR1 is WSHSY, CDR2 SAAADI, per germline. Losses at the gene ends were 8 bases for V and 10 bases for J; bases not matched to a gene: 6. The CDR3 sequence is 13 residues long. Written as DNA, the CDR3 is TGCGCCAGCGGACAGGGGTTTCAGTCACCCCTCCACTTT. Protein product: CASGQGFQSPLHF.

This rearrangement joins TRBV25-1 to TRBJ1-3, with D maybe TRBD1 (5 bases). The CDR3 spans 14 residues. Per the germline V gene, CDR1 is MGHDK and CDR2 is SYGVNS. V lost 6 bases, J lost 0 bases, and 9 bases lay in between. DNA for the CDR3: TGTGCCAGCAGCGCCGACAGCTCTGGAAACACCATATATTTT. This gives the protein CASSADSSGNTIYF.